A single sample is the source of the 32 T cell receptor beta chains below, sequenced in a study of cytomegalovirus exposure and HLA in healthy donors (dated by TCRdb to 2016 to 2017). The library was made by the immunoSEQ multiplex PCR assay. TCRdb stores this immuneACCESS table with in-frame sequences only. Part of the clones is absent; in the studies checked, under half of the shortfall reflects unresolved V genes, and no reason is known for the rest. Within this sample are about 120,000 clones, with 89% of them counted one time only. The ten largest clones capture 1.1% of the sample. Sample: PBMCs. Receptors originate from a woman aged 18 to 35 in good health and CMV-seronegative.

The rearrangement links TRBV27 to TRBJ2-3; a possible D gene is TRBD1 (5 bases). From germline, CDR1 is MNHEY and CDR2 SMNVEV (reference sequence). Trimming removed 3 bases at V and 6 bases at J, with 16 bases between. CDR3 length: 15 amino acids. CDR3 coding DNA: TGTGCCAGCAGTTTCTCAACAGGAATAGGGGATACGCAGTATTTT. It specifies CASSFSTGIGDTQYF.

The genes are TRBV5-8 and TRBJ2-5; perhaps TRBD1 as D (6 bases). In germline, CDR1 is SGHTS, CDR2 YDEGEE. V dropped 7 bases and J dropped 5 bases, with 24 bases sitting between them. This CDR3 region has 16 residues. Here the CDR3 DNA reads TGTGCCAGCTTCCTAACAGGGTTTAGTAAGTTTGAGACCCAGTACTTC. Translated: CASFLTGFSKFETQYF.

The V and J genes are TRBV2 and TRBJ1-1; D is perhaps TRBD1 (6 bases). This CDR3 region has 13 residues. Trimming shortened V by 7 bases and J by 5 bases, and 14 bases separated the two germline ends. Per the germline V gene, CDR1 is SNHLY and CDR2 is FYNNEI. The CDR3 is CASTQGFGTEAFF. The CDR3 bases are TGTGCCAGCACCCAGGGGTTCGGGACTGAAGCTTTCTTT.

The gene calls are TRBV7-2 and TRBJ2-1; 10 bases match TRBD2. Germline lookup yields CDR1 SGHTA and CDR2 FQGNSA. Germline trimming cut 5 bases from V and 8 bases from J; bases unmatched to any gene: 9. The CDR3 extends over 15 amino acids. CDR3 in DNA: TGTGCCAGCAGCGGAGCAAGCGGGGGGGCCTATGAGCAGTTCTTC. Translating it yields CASSGASGGAYEQFF.

The rearrangement links TRBV6-5 to TRBJ1-1; 7 bases are shared with TRBD1. Unmatched junction bases numbered 7, after V lost 8 bases and J lost 1 base. The CDR3 extends over 14 amino acids. Germline V gene data show CDR1 as MNHEY and CDR2 as SVGAGI. The CDR3 coding sequence is TGTGCCAGCTACCCACAGGGGACGAACACTGAAGCTTTCTTT. Translation: CASYPQGTNTEAFF.

A few counts support this clone. J is TRBJ2-7 and V is TRBV7-9, with D perhaps TRBD2 (5 bases). The V end was cut by 4 bases, the J end by 11 bases, with 18 bases between. Germline V lookup: CDR1 SEHNR, CDR2 FQNEAQ (reference sequence). CDR3 length equals 13 residues. In DNA, the CDR3 is TGTGCCAGCAGCTCCTCGACTACTACCGGGGAGTACTTC. Translating gives CASSSSTTTGEYF.

The J gene is TRBJ1-1, the V gene TRBV18, with D perhaps matching TRBD1 (5 bases). Germline V gives CDR1 KGHSH, CDR2 LQKENI. The CDR3 runs 13 residues. V was shortened by 8 bases and J by 2 bases, with 12 bases between the two germline ends. CDR3 sequence: CASTSQGNTEAFF. In DNA, the CDR3 is TGTGCCAGCACCAGTCAGGGAAACACTGAAGCTTTCTTT. The variable domain in full, completed from reference TRBV18 and TRBJ1-1, reads NAGVMQNPRHLVRRRGQEARLRCSPMKGHSHVYWYRQLPEEGLKFMVYLQKENIIDESGMPKERFSAEFPKEGPSILRIQQVVRGDSAAYFCASTSQGNTEAFFGQGTRLTVV.

The V gene is TRBV9, the J gene TRBJ2-1; 8 bases align to TRBD2. The CDR3 length is 16 residues. J was trimmed by 9 bases and V by 2 bases; bases with no gene match: 13. Germline V lookup: CDR1 SGDLS, CDR2 YYNGEE. The CDR3 protein is CASSVASGSHRAEQFF. DNA for the CDR3: TGTGCCAGCAGCGTGGCCAGCGGGAGCCATAGGGCTGAGCAGTTCTTC. The full variable domain, its missing parts supplied by reference TRBV9 and TRBJ2-1, is DSGVTQTPKHLITATGQRVTLRCSPRSGDLSVYWYQQSLDQGLQFLIQYYNGEERAKGNILERFSAQQFPDLHSELNLSSLELGDSALYFCASSVASGSHRAEQFFGPGTRLTVL.

Comments on this clone: The sample has other DNA sequences that encode this CDR3 too. The chain joins TRBV18 to TRBJ2-7; D is possibly TRBD1 (5 bases). The CDR3 length is 15 residues. V dropped 0 bases and J dropped 0 bases, with 9 bases sitting between them. Looked up from germline, CDR1 is KGHSH and CDR2 is LQKENI. The CDR3 DNA follows: TGTGCCAGCTCACCACCCCAGGGTAGCTCCTACGAGCAGTACTTC. It yields the protein CASSPPQGSSYEQYF.

The chain recombines TRBV30 with TRBJ2-2; D is undetermined. The CDR3 is 11 amino acids. Germline V gene lookup returns CDR1 GTSNPN and CDR2 SVGIG (reference sequence). V was pared by 0 bases and J by 7 bases, with 3 bases between. The CDR3 sequence: CAWSVYGELFF. In DNA form, the CDR3 reads TGTGCCTGGAGTGTATACGGGGAGCTGTTTTTT.

J is TRBJ2-1 and V is TRBV2; 9 nucleotides align to TRBD1. V trimming: 4 bases; J trimming: 9 bases; junction bases outside the gene matches: 10. The CDR3 extends over 15 amino acids. Germline V lookup: CDR1 SNHLY, CDR2 FYNNEI. The CDR3 nucleotides read TGTGCCAGCAGTGTACAGGGGGCGCAAGGGGCTGAGCAGTTCTTC. Its protein is CASSVQGAQGAEQFF.

The rearrangement uses TRBV2 and TRBJ1-1; D remains ambiguous. CDR1 is SNHLY and CDR2 is FYNNEI in the germline V gene. The CDR3 runs 13 residues. The germline V and J ends were trimmed by 7 bases and 2 bases, with 11 bases remaining between them. The CDR3: CASKNRVNTEAFF. In nucleotides, the CDR3 is TGTGCCAGCAAAAACAGAGTAAACACTGAAGCTTTCTTT.

The chain uses TRBV27 and TRBJ2-1, with 12 bases identical to TRBD2. The germline CDR1 and CDR2 sequences are MNHEY and SMNVEV (reference sequence). J lost 5 bases, V lost 7 bases, and 12 bases had no gene match. This CDR3 contains 17 residues. CDR3 DNA: TGTGCCAGCACCCCTTTTGGACTAGCGGGACCGCACAATGAGCAGTTCTTC. Translated, it gives CASTPFGLAGPHNEQFF.

This clone was detected only once. The genes are TRBV27 and TRBJ2-7; D might be TRBD2 (6 bases). V was trimmed by 5 bases and J by 0 bases, leaving 23 bases between them. Germline assignment: CDR1 MNHEY and CDR2 SMNVEV (reference sequence). CDR3 size: 18 residues. The DNA for the CDR3 is TGTGCCAGCAGTCCAACCCGGAGGGGACCTCAAAGCTCCTACGAGCAGTACTTC. Translated, it gives CASSPTRRGPQSSYEQYF.

This sequence joins TRBV30 and TRBJ2-5; 9 nucleotides line up with TRBD1. This CDR3 comprises 13 residues. V lost 2 bases to trimming and J lost 11 bases; unmatched junction nucleotides: 9. CDR1 is GTSNPN and CDR2 is SVGIG in the germline V gene (reference sequence). The CDR3 protein is CAWSWDRAQGQYF. Here the CDR3 DNA reads TGTGCCTGGAGTTGGGACAGGGCCCAGGGACAGTACTTC.

V usage is TRBV28 and J usage is TRBJ2-2, with D perhaps matching TRBD2 (6 bases). V gave up 7 bases and J gave up 4 bases, with 19 bases separating them. The CDR3 has 16 residues. Per the germline V gene, CDR1 is MDHEN and CDR2 is SYDVKM. The CDR3 here is CASTYGGGRLTGELFF. Written as DNA, the CDR3 is TGTGCCAGCACCTACGGTGGGGGGAGGCTCACCGGGGAGCTGTTTTTT.

The chain recombines TRBV4-2 with TRBJ2-2; TRBD2 aligns across 10 bases. Germline CDR1 and CDR2: LGHNA and YNFKEQ. This CDR3 comprises 15 residues. V lost 4 bases to trimming and J lost 5 bases; unmatched junction nucleotides: 4. This CDR3 is CASSPLAGDTGELFF. The CDR3 DNA reads TGTGCCAGCAGCCCCCTAGCGGGGGATACCGGGGAGCTGTTTTTT.

The V gene is TRBV4-3, the J gene TRBJ2-1; no clear D gene. Germline CDR1 and CDR2: LGHNA and YSLEER. The CDR3 covers 14 residues. The V gene lost 0 bases and the J gene lost 6 bases, with 9 bases spanning the gap. Written as DNA, the CDR3 is TGCGCCAGCAGCCAAGATGGAGACTTCAATGAGCAGTTCTTC. It specifies CASSQDGDFNEQFF.

This sequence joins TRBV6-5 and TRBJ1-5; D not certain. The germline gives CDR1 MNHEY, CDR2 SVGAGI. The CDR3 is 12 residues long. V shed 6 bases and J shed 5 bases, with 8 bases lying between them. The chain's CDR3 is CASRGVDQPQHF. The CDR3 bases are TGTGCCAGCAGGGGCGTAGATCAGCCCCAGCATTTT.

This clone was seen only a few times. The chain is built from TRBV2 and TRBJ2-3; TRBD2 matches 8 bases. With V trimmed by 8 bases and J by 6 bases, 13 bases remained unmatched. Per germline, CDR1 SNHLY and CDR2 FYNNEI. This CDR3 region has 15 residues. The CDR3 DNA follows: TGTGCCAGCTTGTCCCTTGAAGCGGGAGTGGATACGCAGTATTTT. It is translated as CASLSLEAGVDTQYF.

V is TRBV28 and J is TRBJ1-2, with TRBD1 matching 8 bases. Germline trimming cut 7 bases from V and 3 bases from J; bases unmatched to any gene: 10. The CDR3 runs to 15 residues. The germline V gene has CDR1 MDHEN and CDR2 SYDVKM. DNA for the CDR3: TGTGCCAGCACCCCCCGGGACAGGCGTCACTATGGCTACACCTTC. It codes for CASTPRDRRHYGYTF.

This chain connects TRBV11-2 to TRBJ2-7, with TRBD2 matching over 7 bases. CDR1 is SGHAT and CDR2 is FQNNGV in the germline V gene. There are 15 residues in the CDR3. V lost 5 bases, J lost 1 base, and 8 bases stayed unmatched. The CDR3 DNA reads as TGTGCCAGCAGCCCCACTAGCGCTAAGTCCTACGAGCAGTACTTC. Translated: CASSPTSAKSYEQYF.

The chain has TRBV9 and TRBJ2-1, with 9 bases aligning to TRBD1. Germline CDR1 reads SGDLS; CDR2 reads YYNGEE. The V and J ends lost 4 bases and 8 bases, in that order; junction bases with no gene match: 10. This CDR3 contains 15 residues. The CDR3 is CASSLSGQGVHEQFF. The CDR3 region has the DNA TGTGCCAGCAGCCTTTCGGGACAGGGTGTCCATGAGCAGTTCTTC.

The rearrangement links TRBV11-2 to TRBJ2-2, with 8 bases identical to TRBD1. This CDR3 spans 14 amino acids. Germline loops: CDR1 SGHAT, CDR2 FQNNGV. V lost 5 bases to trimming and J lost 7 bases; unmatched junction nucleotides: 6. CDR3 nucleotide sequence: TGTGCCAGCAGCGACCAGGGGGCGGTCGGGGAGCTGTTTTTT. This sequence encodes CASSDQGAVGELFF.

The chain joins TRBV27 to TRBJ2-1; TRBD2 aligns across 7 bases. Trimming took 6 bases from V and 8 from J; bases not matched to a gene: 13. This CDR3 is 15 amino acids long. Germline lookup yields CDR1 MNHEY and CDR2 SMNVEV (reference sequence). CDR3 amino acids: CASSRVVQGGYEQFF. The CDR3 DNA is TGTGCCAGCAGCCGGGTAGTGCAGGGAGGGTATGAGCAGTTCTTC.

This clone was seen just once. J is TRBJ2-3 and V is TRBV6-5; D is unresolved. There are 15 residues in the CDR3. Trimming took off 5 bases at V and 1 base at J, with 13 bases between the two ends. From germline, CDR1 is MNHEY and CDR2 SVGAGI. The CDR3 loop is CASSPFRVGTDTQYF. DNA for the CDR3: TGTGCCAGCAGTCCATTTCGGGTTGGCACAGATACGCAGTATTTT.

The V and J genes are TRBV5-1 and TRBJ2-3; 8 nucleotides align to TRBD2. From germline, CDR1 is SGHRS and CDR2 YFSETQ. This CDR3 contains 15 residues. The V segment lost 2 bases and the J segment 2 bases; nucleotides outside the gene matches: 4. The CDR3 bases are TGCGCCAGCAGCTTTAGCGGGGAGATCACAGATACGCAGTATTTT. Encoded protein: CASSFSGEITDTQYF. Together with reference TRBV5-1 and TRBJ2-3, the CDR3 gives the full variable domain: KAGVTQTPRYLIKTRGQQVTLSCSPISGHRSVSWYQQTPGQGLQFLFEYFSETQRNKGNFPGRFSGRQFSNSRSEMNVSTLELGDSALYLCASSFSGEITDTQYFGPGTRLTVL.

V and J are TRBV28 and TRBJ2-7; 9 nucleotides line up with TRBD1. The length of the CDR3 is 14 residues. V shed 5 bases and J 5 bases; nucleotides not matched to a gene: 7. The germline gives CDR1 MDHEN, CDR2 SYDVKM. The CDR3 nucleotides read TGTGCCAGCAGTCCAGGGGACAGGGCGGACGAGCAGTACTTC. This sequence encodes CASSPGDRADEQYF. The variable domain in full, completed from reference TRBV28 and TRBJ2-7, reads DVKVTQSSRYLVKRTGEKVFLECVQDMDHENMFWYRQDPGLGLRLIYFSYDVKMKEKGDIPEGYSVSREKKERFSLILESASTNQTSMYLCASSPGDRADEQYFGPGTRLTVT.

The chain carries TRBV5-1 and TRBJ2-2; D gene uncertain. CDR3 length: 15 amino acids. Between the trimmed V and J ends, which lost 5 bases and 2 bases, there was a span of 13 bases. Germline-derived CDR1 and CDR2 are SGHRS and YFSETQ. In nucleotides, the CDR3 is TGCGCCAGCAGTCGTACAGACGGAAACACCGGGGAGCTGTTTTTT. Translating it yields CASSRTDGNTGELFF.

The chain is built from TRBV6-6 and TRBJ2-7, with unresolved D. The CDR3 runs 16 residues. In germline, CDR1 is MNHNY, CDR2 SVGAGI (reference sequence). Trimming left V 6 bases short and J 0 bases short, with 18 bases between. The CDR3 here is CASSANLFLASYEQYF. The CDR3 nucleotides read TGTGCCAGCAGCGCCAATTTGTTTTTAGCCTCCTACGAGCAGTACTTC.

The chain carries TRBV18 and TRBJ2-5; TRBD2 might be the D (5 bases). V was trimmed by 3 bases and J by 2 bases, leaving 13 bases between them. CDR1 is KGHSH and CDR2 is LQKENI in the germline V gene. The CDR3 is made up of 15 amino acids. In nucleotides, the CDR3 is TGTGCCAGCTCACCTCGCAGCGGTAATCAAGAGACCCAGTACTTC. Translating it yields CASSPRSGNQETQYF. Together with reference TRBV18 and TRBJ2-5, the CDR3 gives the full variable domain: NAGVMQNPRHLVRRRGQEARLRCSPMKGHSHVYWYRQLPEEGLKFMVYLQKENIIDESGMPKERFSAEFPKEGPSILRIQQVVRGDSAAYFCASSPRSGNQETQYFGPGTRLLVL.

This clone has only one observation. The sample has other DNA sequences that encode this CDR3 too. J is TRBJ2-7 and V is TRBV29-1; no clear D. Germline V lookup: CDR1 SQVTM, CDR2 ANQGSEA. This CDR3 is built from 13 residues. Trimming pared 7 bases from V and 2 bases from J, leaving 15 bases between. The CDR3 bases are TGCAGCGCCCATGGCGGAGAACCCTACGAGCAGTACTTC. Residues: CSAHGGEPYEQYF.